The present T cell receptor beta chain was sequenced within a study of T-cell memory formation after mild COVID-19. Study overall: Most TCR clusters belonged to a single donor.

TCRdb independently ran MiXCR on the 5' RACE reads; one entry per CDR3 protein. The repertoire has roughly 310,000 distinct CDR3 sequences, 15% to 20% of them found once; the top ten carry 20% to 25%. Germline CDR1 reads SGDLS; CDR2 reads YYNGEE. This CDR3 has 16 residues. V lost 3 bases and J lost 10; bases outside the gene matches: 11. The TCR comes from a man aged 18 to 29 who had mild COVID-19 (a few samples of this study predate the infection). Cell type and time point are not known. This chain links TRBV9 with TRBJ1-6; TRBD1 agrees at 9 bases. The specimen was PBMCs or a T cell subset sorted from them (not recorded which). CDR3 in amino acids: CASSEGGGQGKSPLHF. Here the CDR3 DNA reads TGTGCCAGCAGCGAGGGAGGGGGACAGGGAAAATCACCCCTCCACTTT.